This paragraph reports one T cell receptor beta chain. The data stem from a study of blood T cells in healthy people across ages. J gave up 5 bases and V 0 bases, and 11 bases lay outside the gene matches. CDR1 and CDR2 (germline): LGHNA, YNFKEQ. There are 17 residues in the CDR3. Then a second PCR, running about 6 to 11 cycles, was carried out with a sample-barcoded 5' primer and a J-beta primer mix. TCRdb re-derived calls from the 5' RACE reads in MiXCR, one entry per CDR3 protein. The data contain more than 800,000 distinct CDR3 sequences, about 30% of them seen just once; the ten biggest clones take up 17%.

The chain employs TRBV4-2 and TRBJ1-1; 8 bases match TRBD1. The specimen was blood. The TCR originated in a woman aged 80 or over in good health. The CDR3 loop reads CASSQDPQGADRTEAFF. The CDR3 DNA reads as TGTGCCAGCAGCCAAGATCCCCAGGGGGCGGATCGAACTGAAGCTTTCTTT.